The sequence of this TCR beta chain was determined in a study of regulatory T cells in long-lasting Graves disease. Study-wide results and caveats: The researchers studied only peripheral blood, not thyroid tissue.

Stated time point: newly diagnosed GD, antithyroid drugs for less than 3 months. Scientists built the TCR library using RNA that was extracted from PBMCs. Staff drew nine milliliters of peripheral blood into EDTA tubes. With respect to this clonotype: Its antigen is not identified. One base away lies a much larger clone, so this may be a sequencing read error.

Between the trimmed V and J ends, which lost 6 bases and 5 bases, there was a span of 11 bases. The germline gives CDR1 DFQATT, CDR2 SNEGSKA (reference sequence). The CDR3 extends over 11 amino acids. HTBI primers from iRepertoire and Arm-PCR of CDR3 regions yielded the TCR beta libraries. TCRdb called the multiplex PCR reads again in MiXCR, with one record for every CDR3 protein. The sample holds roughly 610,000 distinct CDR3 sequences, about 16% seen once. Separately, the same data were catalogued under a study of T cells in Graves' hyperthyroidism and ophthalmopathy. That report adds: Over 18 months, lack of ophthalmopathy progression marked Graves' hyperthyroidism as stable. Clonotypes that were expanded in thyroid above 0.001 mostly appeared in blood too.

The chain combines TRBV20-1 with TRBJ2-7; perhaps TRBD1 as D (5 bases). The sequencing used peripheral blood mononuclear cells (PBMCs), collected at new diagnosis, from a patient treated with antithyroid drugs. The TCR comes from a young man with Graves disease. CDR3 in DNA: TGCAGTGCACCGACAGACCACGAGCAGTACTTC. The encoded protein is CSAPTDHEQYF.